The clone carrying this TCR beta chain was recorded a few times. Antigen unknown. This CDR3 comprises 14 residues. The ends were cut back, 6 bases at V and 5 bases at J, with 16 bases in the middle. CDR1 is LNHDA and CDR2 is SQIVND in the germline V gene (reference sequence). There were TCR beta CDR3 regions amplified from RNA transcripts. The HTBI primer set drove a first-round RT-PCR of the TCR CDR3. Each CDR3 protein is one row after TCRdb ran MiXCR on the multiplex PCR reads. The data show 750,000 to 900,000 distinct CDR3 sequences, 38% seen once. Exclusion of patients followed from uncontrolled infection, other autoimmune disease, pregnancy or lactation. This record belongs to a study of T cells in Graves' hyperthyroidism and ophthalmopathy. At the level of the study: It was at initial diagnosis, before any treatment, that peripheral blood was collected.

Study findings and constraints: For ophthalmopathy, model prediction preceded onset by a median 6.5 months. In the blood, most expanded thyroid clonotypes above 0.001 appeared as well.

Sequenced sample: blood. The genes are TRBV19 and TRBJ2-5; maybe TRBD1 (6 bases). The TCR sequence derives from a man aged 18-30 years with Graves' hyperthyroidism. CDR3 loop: CASSGQGWAETQYF. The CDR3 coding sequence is TGTGCCAGTAGCGGCCAGGGGTGGGCTGAGACCCAGTACTTC.